The 23 T cell receptor beta chains below all came from one sample that was sequenced in a study of cytomegalovirus exposure and HLA in healthy donors. PCR used 60 Vbeta primers and 13 Jbeta primers. Generated by immunoSEQ multiplex PCR, the TCRdb table keeps only in-frame clones and is missing some. The sample contains about 200,000 clones, around 81% of which appear only once. The sequenced sample was PBMCs. These receptors came from a man between 18 and 29 years old in good health and CMV-seronegative.

As regards this clone: A junction end diverges from the germline sequence, so it may reflect a read error. V and J are TRBV19 and TRBJ1-3; 8 bases map to TRBD1. CDR3 length: 16 residues. Germline CDR1 reads LNHDA; CDR2 reads SQIVND (reference sequence). The CDR3 region has the DNA TGTGCCAGTAGTCAAGAGACAGGGGACTCTGGAGACACCATATATTTT. It yields the protein CASSQETGDSGDTIYF.

This clone appeared once. V gene TRBV28 combines with J gene TRBJ2-1; no clear D gene. The CDR3 is 14 residues long. V lost 2 bases and J 0 bases, leaving 5 bases between the germline ends. The germline CDR1 and CDR2 sequences are MDHEN and SYDVKM. In DNA, the CDR3 is TGTGCCAGCAGTTTACCGAGCTCCTACAATGAGCAGTTCTTC. This encodes CASSLPSSYNEQFF. The full variable domain, with the rest looked up from reference TRBV28 and TRBJ2-1, is DVKVTQSSRYLVKRTGEKVFLECVQDMDHENMFWYRQDPGLGLRLIYFSYDVKMKEKGDIPEGYSVSREKKERFSLILESASTNQTSMYLCASSLPSSYNEQFFGPGTRLTVL.

The chain combines TRBV7-3 with TRBJ2-5, with 16 bases lining up with TRBD2. The V gene end was trimmed by 4 bases and the J gene end by 5 bases; junction bases not matched to a gene: 10. The CDR3 is 18 amino acids. Germline CDR1 and CDR2: SGHTA and FQGTGA. The CDR3 DNA reads as TGTGCCAGCAGCTCTTTCGGGACTAGCGGGAGGGCTAGGGAGACCCAGTACTTC. It yields the protein CASSSFGTSGRARETQYF.

The rearrangement uses TRBV19 and TRBJ1-5; 7 bases fit TRBD1. The CDR3 loop spans 14 amino acids. Germline loops: CDR1 LNHDA, CDR2 SQIVND (reference sequence). The ends lost 7 bases at V and 6 bases at J; junction bases unmatched: 9. As DNA, the CDR3 is TGTGCCAGTACCATCACAGGGGCAGGTCAGCCCCAGCATTTT. Translation: CASTITGAGQPQHF.

The chain's CDR3 is CASSLTPGIEEKLFF. The CDR3 DNA reads TGCGCCAGCAGCCTAACCCCGGGAATCGAAGAAAAACTGTTTTTT. The chain joins TRBV4-1 to TRBJ1-4; D unclear. CDR1 MGHRA and CDR2 YSYEKL come from the germline V gene. The V end lost 4 bases, the J end lost 8 bases, and 17 bases lay between the germline ends. The CDR3 loop spans 15 amino acids.

The genes are TRBV5-4 and TRBJ1-2; 7 bases agree with TRBD1. After removal of 4 bases from V and 4 bases from J, the junction contained 4 bases not matched to a gene. This CDR3 is 13 amino acids long. Germline CDR1 SGHNT, CDR2 YYREEE (reference sequence). CDR3 nucleotide sequence: TGTGCCAGCAGCCCAGGGGGTGGCTATGGCTACACCTTC. Translated: CASSPGGGYGYTF. The complete variable domain, with remaining parts taken from reference TRBV5-4 and TRBJ1-2, reads ETGVTQSPTHLIKTRGQQVTLRCSSQSGHNTVSWYQQALGQGPQFIFQYYREEENGRGNFPPRFSGLQFPNYSSELNVNALELDDSALYLCASSPGGGYGYTFGSGTRLTVV.

The chain couples TRBV7-6 to TRBJ2-7; 9 positions match TRBD2. V was clipped by 1 base and J by 2 bases; unmatched bases: 15. CDR1 is SGHVS, CDR2 FNYEAQ, per germline. The CDR3 loop spans 19 amino acids. The CDR3 is CASSLGARAGGSGTYEQYF. In nucleotides, the CDR3 is TGTGCCAGCAGCTTAGGGGCCCGAGCGGGAGGAAGTGGGACCTACGAGCAGTACTTC.

The gene calls are TRBV27 and TRBJ1-2, with 7 bases aligning to TRBD1. This CDR3 spans 14 amino acids. Germline loops: CDR1 MNHEY, CDR2 SMNVEV (reference sequence). The V segment lost 2 bases and the J segment 5 bases; nucleotides outside the gene matches: 5. The CDR3 DNA follows: TGTGCCAGCAGTTTACGCGGGACAGTATATGGCTACACCTTC. The encoded protein is CASSLRGTVYGYTF.

This clone turned up a few times. The V gene is TRBV6-1, the J gene TRBJ2-7; 7 bases are shared with TRBD1. The CDR3 has 13 amino acids. The germline V gene has CDR1 MNHNS and CDR2 SASEGT. The trim removed 10 bases at V and 4 bases at J, leaving 10 bases unmatched. Written as DNA, the CDR3 is TGTGCCAACGCTAGGGGGCAGGAATACGAGCAGTACTTC. The encoded protein is CANARGQEYEQYF.

The chain employs TRBV6-5 and TRBJ2-2; possible D gene TRBD1, 7 bases. V lost 6 bases and J lost 7, with 15 bases in between. This CDR3 is 14 amino acids long. Germline values: CDR1 MNHEY, CDR2 SVGAGI. The CDR3 region is CASRPTGRHGELFF. The CDR3 bases are TGTGCCAGCAGGCCGACAGGGAGGCACGGGGAGCTGTTTTTT.

This chain joins TRBV5-4 and TRBJ1-4, with TRBD1 matching 10 bases. The junction had 6 bases not matched to a gene; V was cut back by 0 bases and J by 7 bases. This CDR3 is 16 amino acids long. Germline loops: CDR1 SGHNT, CDR2 YYREEE (reference sequence). The chain's CDR3 is CASSLGQGARSEKLFF. CDR3 DNA sequence: TGTGCCAGCAGCTTGGGACAGGGGGCAAGAAGTGAAAAACTGTTTTTT. Combining the CDR3 with reference TRBV5-4 and TRBJ1-4 gives the whole variable domain ETGVTQSPTHLIKTRGQQVTLRCSSQSGHNTVSWYQQALGQGPQFIFQYYREEENGRGNFPPRFSGLQFPNYSSELNVNALELDDSALYLCASSLGQGARSEKLFFGSGTQLSVL.

The chain employs TRBV9 and TRBJ2-3; 7 positions match TRBD2. The CDR3 length is 15 residues. Germline V gene sequence: CDR1 SGDLS, CDR2 YYNGEE. The J segment lost 5 bases and the V segment lost 4 bases, leaving 10 bases of the junction unmatched. This CDR3 is CASSRDYRVGDTQYF. In DNA, the CDR3 is TGTGCCAGCAGCCGGGACTATCGGGTCGGAGATACGCAGTATTTT.

The chain combines TRBV5-4 with TRBJ2-7; no clear D. This CDR3 has 13 residues. CDR1 is SGHNT, CDR2 YYREEE, per germline (reference sequence). Deletions cut 4 bases from V and 4 bases from J, with 12 bases between. CDR3 amino acids: CASSPTPGYEQYF. As DNA, the CDR3 is TGTGCCAGCAGCCCAACCCCCGGGTACGAGCAGTACTTC.

This sequence joins TRBV20-1 and TRBJ1-1; tentatively, D is TRBD1 (6 bases). CDR1 is DFQATT and CDR2 is SNEGSKA in the germline V gene (reference sequence). The germline V and J ends were trimmed by 3 bases and 8 bases, with 7 bases remaining between them. The CDR3 runs to 10 residues. CDR3: CSASDREAFF. In DNA form, the CDR3 reads TGCAGTGCTAGCGACAGGGAAGCTTTCTTT.

This clone has more than one count but fewer than ten. V and J are TRBV11-3 and TRBJ1-2, with D possibly being TRBD1 (6 bases). V was clipped by 4 bases and J by 6 bases, with 18 bases between them. CDR3 size: 15 residues. The germline CDR1 and CDR2 sequences are SGHNT and YENEEA. The CDR3 nucleotides read TGTGCCAGCAGCTCTCCCCGGGGGGCGCGAAATGGCTACACCTTC. Encoded protein: CASSSPRGARNGYTF. The variable domain in full, completed from reference TRBV11-3 and TRBJ1-2, reads EAGVVQSPRYKIIEKKQPVAFWCNPISGHNTLYWYLQNLGQGPELLIRYENEEAVDDSQLPKDRFSAERLKGVDSTLKIQPAELGDSAVYLCASSSPRGARNGYTFGSGTRLTVV.

This clone was counted once. This chain links TRBV7-9 with TRBJ2-3, with D possibly TRBD2 on 5 matching bases. CDR3 length equals 13 residues. The V and J ends lost 5 bases and 4 bases respectively, with 10 bases between them. Germline CDR1 and CDR2: SEHNR and FQNEAQ (reference sequence). The CDR3 DNA is TGTGCCAGCAGCCCGGGATGGGCAGATACGCAGTATTTT. Protein: CASSPGWADTQYF.

This sequence joins TRBV6-5 and TRBJ2-2; 7 bases match TRBD1. V trimming: 6 bases; J trimming: 3 bases; junction bases outside the gene matches: 7. Looked up from germline, CDR1 is MNHEY and CDR2 is SVGAGI. This CDR3 region has 15 residues. The CDR3 region has the DNA TGTGCCAGCAGATATACACAGGGGCACACCGGGGAGCTGTTTTTT. Translated: CASRYTQGHTGELFF.

The V call is TRBV5-1, the J call TRBJ2-5; 10 positions match TRBD2. V lost 4 bases, J lost 2 bases, and 5 bases stayed unmatched. Germline V gene data show CDR1 as SGHRS and CDR2 as YFSETQ. This CDR3 has 15 amino acids. The CDR3 DNA reads TGCGCCAGCAGCACTAGCGGGACTATACAAGAGACCCAGTACTTC. Its translation: CASSTSGTIQETQYF.

The chain joins TRBV4-3 to TRBJ1-5; unclear D gene. The CDR3 contains 16 residues. CDR1 is LGHNA and CDR2 is YSLEER in the germline V gene. Trimming stripped 0 bases from V and 0 bases from J, with 9 bases between. The CDR3 region has the DNA TGCGCCAGCAGCCAAGAATGGACTTCTAGCAATCAGCCCCAGCATTTT. Amino acids: CASSQEWTSSNQPQHF.

The chain is built from TRBV27 and TRBJ1-2; possibly TRBD1 for D (5 bases). Trimming left V 6 bases short and J 4 bases short, with 18 bases between. This CDR3 comprises 15 residues. CDR1 MNHEY and CDR2 SMNVEV come from the germline V gene (reference sequence). The CDR3 nucleotides read TGTGCCAGCAGCCTTGCTGGGGCTGTTGGCTATGGCTACACCTTC. The encoded protein is CASSLAGAVGYGYTF.

The chain recombines TRBV28 with TRBJ2-3; 9 bases fit TRBD1. The CDR3 has 15 residues. V dropped 7 bases and J dropped 3; count of bases not matched to a gene: 8. CDR1 and CDR2 from the germline V gene are MDHEN and SYDVKM. The CDR3 DNA reads as TGTGCCAGCAACGTACCGGGACAGGGAACAGATACGCAGTATTTT. Its protein is CASNVPGQGTDTQYF. The full variable domain, with the rest looked up from reference TRBV28 and TRBJ2-3, is DVKVTQSSRYLVKRTGEKVFLECVQDMDHENMFWYRQDPGLGLRLIYFSYDVKMKEKGDIPEGYSVSREKKERFSLILESASTNQTSMYLCASNVPGQGTDTQYFGPGTRLTVL.

This chain joins TRBV4-2 and TRBJ2-4; maybe TRBD1 (6 bases). Per germline, CDR1 LGHNA and CDR2 YNFKEQ. Trimming took off 3 bases at V and 5 bases at J, with 17 bases between the two ends. The length of the CDR3 is 16 residues. CDR3 in DNA: TGTGCCAGCAGCCAGGGCCTAGGGGCAGGGGAAAACATTCAGTACTTC. Translating gives CASSQGLGAGENIQYF.

The chain carries TRBV7-8 and TRBJ2-1, with 12 bases fitting TRBD1. Germline-derived CDR1 and CDR2 are SGHVS and FQNEAQ. Trimming cost V 0 bases and J 7 bases; bases outside gene matches: 13. The CDR3 extends over 19 amino acids. CDR3 bases: TGTGCCAGCAGCTTAGCGCGGGACAGGGGGCTAAGATCGGGGAATGAGCAGTTCTTC. It is translated as CASSLARDRGLRSGNEQFF.